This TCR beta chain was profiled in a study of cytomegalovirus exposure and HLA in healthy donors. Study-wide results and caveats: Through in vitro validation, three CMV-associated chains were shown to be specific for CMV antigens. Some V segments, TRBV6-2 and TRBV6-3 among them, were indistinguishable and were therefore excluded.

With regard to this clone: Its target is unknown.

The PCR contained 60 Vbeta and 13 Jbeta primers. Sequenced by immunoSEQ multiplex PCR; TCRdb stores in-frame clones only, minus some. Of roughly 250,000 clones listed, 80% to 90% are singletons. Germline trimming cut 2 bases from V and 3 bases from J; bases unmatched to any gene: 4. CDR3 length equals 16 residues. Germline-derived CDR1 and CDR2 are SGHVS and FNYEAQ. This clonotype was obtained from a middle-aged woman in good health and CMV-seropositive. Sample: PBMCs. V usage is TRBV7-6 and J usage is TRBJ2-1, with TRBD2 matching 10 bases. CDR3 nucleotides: TGTGCCAGCAGCTTACGAGGGACTAGCGACTACAATGAGCAGTTCTTC. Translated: CASSLRGTSDYNEQFF.